What follows is one T cell receptor (beta chain) and its context. Its matching antigen is unknown. The sample belongs to a study of Ad26.COV2.S vaccination and SARS-CoV-2 variants. As for the study in general: Ad26.COV2.S given intramuscularly, once or twice 56 days apart. Points from the study as a whole: Reported findings describe substantial breadth in spike-specific CD8+ and CD4+ T cell responses following vaccination.

CDR1 LGHDT and CDR2 YNNKEL come from the germline V gene (reference sequence). The germline V and J ends were trimmed by 6 bases and 7 bases, with 15 bases remaining between them. The CDR3 consists of 13 residues. Profiled with immunoSEQ multiplex PCR; TCRdb holds only in-frame clones, not every one. This sample has a few hundred thousand clones; approximately 83% occur once, and the top ten carry around 7.4%. The treatment denotes: around 19 received Ad26.COV2.S at low or high dose, single or two shots; 5 received placebo; per-sample allocation not given. Day 63 after the first vaccine or placebo injection was the time point for sampling.

The receptor's source is a person between 18 and 65 years old who received the Ad26.COV2.S COVID-19 vaccine or a placebo. This specimen consisted of peripheral blood, obtained in a trial of Ad26.COV2.S vaccine versus placebo. This chain uses TRBV3-1 (or the pseudogene TRBV3-2) with TRBJ2-5; a weak D match, TRBD1 (6 bases). CDR3 nucleotides: TGTGCCAGCAGAGACAGGACATTGGGGACCCAGTACTTC. Its translation: CASRDRTLGTQYF.